Listed here are 19 T cell receptor beta chains from one sample, sequenced in a study of T cells in narcolepsy. This table comes from immunoSEQ multiplex PCR, and its TCRdb copy is limited to in-frame clones, with some not included. In the table there are about 40,000 clones, about 87% of which are singletons. Sequencing used CD45RA- memory CD4+ T cells from PBMCs. The receptors here all came from a human donor with narcolepsy.

For this clone: At one of its ends the junction is not consistent with the germline gene, which may arise from a read error. The chain is built from TRBV7-7 and TRBJ2-5; 9 bases match TRBD2. The V gene's germline CDR1 is SSHAT and CDR2 FNYEAQ (reference sequence). The CDR3 runs to 17 residues. For the CDR3, the DNA is TGTGCTAGCAGCTTAAGGGCGACTAGCGGAAGCCAAGAGACCCAGTACTTC. It yields the protein CASSLRATSGSQETQYF. The whole variable domain, filled in from reference TRBV7-7 and TRBJ2-5, reads GAGVSQSPRYKVTKRGQDVTLRCDPISSHATLYWYQQALGQGPEFLTYFNYEAQPDKSGLPSDRFSAERPEGSISTLTIQRTEQRDSAMYRCASSLRATSGSQETQYFGPGTRLLVL.

Written as DNA, the CDR3 is TGTGCCAGCAGTAGGGGGGGGCCCAATCAGCCCCAGCATTTT. Protein product: CASSRGGPNQPQHF. The chain is built from TRBV2 and TRBJ1-5; maybe TRBD1 (6 bases). Germline lookup yields CDR1 SNHLY and CDR2 FYNNEI. The V gene lost 5 bases and the J gene lost 3 bases, with 11 bases spanning the gap. The CDR3 loop spans 14 amino acids.

The J gene is TRBJ1-3, the V gene TRBV4-2; 9 bases line up with TRBD1. Unmatched junction bases numbered 3, after V lost 5 bases and J lost 4 bases. The CDR3 covers 14 residues. The germline V gene encodes CDR1 LGHNA and CDR2 YNFKEQ. This CDR3 is CASSYGTGGNTIYF. In nucleotides, the CDR3 is TGTGCCAGCAGCTACGGGACAGGGGGAAACACCATATATTTT.

The chain is built from TRBV7-2 and TRBJ1-5; D is undetermined. The V end lost 1 base, the J end lost 6 bases, and 7 bases lay between the germline ends. Germline CDR1 and CDR2: SGHTA and FQGNSA. CDR3 length: 13 amino acids. This CDR3 reads CASSLGVSQPQHF. As DNA, the CDR3 is TGTGCCAGCAGCTTAGGAGTGTCTCAGCCCCAGCATTTT.

This chain connects TRBV5-8 to TRBJ2-1; 11 bases match TRBD1. CDR1 SGHTS and CDR2 YDEGEE come from the germline V gene. The J segment lost 9 bases and the V segment lost 4 bases, leaving 12 bases of the junction unmatched. The CDR3 spans 16 residues. The CDR3 coding sequence is TGTGCCAGCAGCCACCTAGGACAGGGGGCGCGCAGTGAGCAGTTCTTC. It translates to CASSHLGQGARSEQFF.

This clone was seen a single time. This sequence joins TRBV7-8 and TRBJ2-3; D remains unclear. V was shortened by 7 bases and J by 2 bases, with 10 bases between the two germline ends. The V gene's germline CDR1 is SGHVS and CDR2 FQNEAQ. The CDR3 covers 13 residues. CDR3 bases: TGTGCCAGCACCCCTTCAACCACAGATACGCAGTATTTT. Its translation is CASTPSTTDTQYF.

This clone was detected only once. CDR3 sequence reads: CASSPIKGPAYNEQFF. Here the CDR3 DNA reads TGTGCCAGCAGCCCCATTAAGGGGCCCGCCTACAATGAGCAGTTCTTC. This chain connects TRBV28 to TRBJ2-1, with D maybe TRBD1 (5 bases). The CDR3 sequence is 16 residues long. Between the trimmed V and J ends, which lost 6 bases and 2 bases, there was a span of 17 bases. Germline CDR1 and CDR2: MDHEN and SYDVKM.

The V gene is TRBV5-4, the J gene TRBJ2-5; 11 bases are shared with TRBD1. With V trimmed by 4 bases and J by 3 bases, 2 bases remained unmatched. The CDR3 contains 14 residues. The germline V gene encodes CDR1 SGHNT and CDR2 YYREEE (reference sequence). The CDR3 region is CASSGTGGEETQYF. The CDR3 DNA is TGTGCCAGCAGCGGGACAGGGGGAGAAGAGACCCAGTACTTC.

The CDR3 nucleotides read TGTGCCAGCGGGATCAAACACACTGGTGAGCAGTTCTTC. It codes for CASGIKHTGEQFF. The genes are TRBV11-3 and TRBJ2-1, with D unresolved. The CDR3 is 13 residues long. Germline lookup yields CDR1 SGHNT and CDR2 YENEEA. The V end lost 8 bases, the J end lost 9 bases, and 17 bases lay between the germline ends.

The chain has TRBV7-8 and TRBJ2-5; no clear D gene. Trimming took off 5 bases at V and 5 bases at J, with 12 bases between the two ends. Germline V gives CDR1 SGHVS, CDR2 FQNEAQ. The CDR3 spans 13 residues. CDR3 sequence (DNA): TGTGCCAGCAGCCGGGCCTCAGCGGAGACCCAGTACTTC. It translates to CASSRASAETQYF.

The V call is TRBV7-2, the J call TRBJ2-3, with 7 bases fitting TRBD2. Per germline, CDR1 SGHTA and CDR2 FQGNSA. This CDR3 region has 16 residues. Trimming took 5 bases from V and 5 from J; bases not matched to a gene: 13. The DNA of the CDR3 is TGTGCCAGCAGCCCGACGATCCGGACTAGTCAAGATACGCAGTATTTT. Translating gives CASSPTIRTSQDTQYF. The whole variable domain, filled in from reference TRBV7-2 and TRBJ2-3, reads GAGVSQSPSNKVTEKGKDVELRCDPISGHTALYWYRQSLGQGLEFLIYFQGNSAPDKSGLPSDRFSAERTGGSVSTLTIQRTQQEDSAVYLCASSPTIRTSQDTQYFGPGTRLTVL.

Only a few counts were recorded for this clone. The chain combines TRBV7-9 with TRBJ1-3, with D possibly TRBD1 on 6 matching bases. The ends were cut back, 5 bases at V and 7 bases at J, with 18 bases in the middle. The germline V gene has CDR1 SEHNR and CDR2 FQNEAQ (reference sequence). CDR3 length: 15 residues. The chain's CDR3 is CASSRGQWGSNTIYF. In DNA, the CDR3 is TGTGCCAGCAGCCGCGGACAGTGGGGGTCGAACACCATATATTTT.

The chain uses TRBV6-1 and TRBJ1-1, with D possibly matching TRBD1 (5 bases). Trimming left V 6 bases short and J 13 bases short, with 24 bases between. Germline CDR1 reads MNHNS; CDR2 reads SASEGT. The CDR3 has 14 amino acids. In DNA form, the CDR3 reads TGTGCCAGCAGGGGGGAGGTCGGACGGGCGAAGCTTTTCTTT. Protein product: CASRGEVGRAKLFF.

This clone was seen once. V gene TRBV5-6 combines with J gene TRBJ2-3; 9 positions match TRBD2. Germline CDR1 is SGHDT and CDR2 is YYEEEE. The CDR3 loop spans 16 amino acids. The J segment lost 7 bases and the V segment lost 4 bases, leaving 13 bases of the junction unmatched. The CDR3 reads CASSGGQRRGGNTQYF. The DNA of the CDR3 is TGTGCCAGCAGCGGGGGGCAGAGGCGGGGGGGCAATACGCAGTATTTT.

The chain recombines TRBV7-2 with TRBJ1-1; D not certain. Germline-derived CDR1 and CDR2 are SGHTA and FQGNSA. Trimming took off 1 base at V and 9 bases at J, with 12 bases between the two ends. This CDR3 has 13 amino acids. The CDR3 sequence is CASSLDGGPKAFF. CDR3 coding DNA: TGTGCCAGCAGCTTAGATGGCGGGCCTAAAGCTTTCTTT.

This clone was recorded only once. This chain connects TRBV18 to TRBJ2-7; 7 bases map to TRBD1. This CDR3 has 14 amino acids. Germline V lookup: CDR1 KGHSH, CDR2 LQKENI. V trimming: 3 bases; J trimming: 3 bases; junction bases outside the gene matches: 5. The CDR3 region has the DNA TGTGCCAGCTCACCTGGGACAGCAGTCTACGAGCAGTACTTC. Translating it yields CASSPGTAVYEQYF.

J is TRBJ1-2 and V is TRBV19; a possible D gene is TRBD1 (6 bases). With 1 base removed from V and 0 bases from J, the gap between germline ends came to 9 bases. Germline CDR1 reads LNHDA; CDR2 reads SQIVND (reference sequence). The CDR3 runs 15 residues. CDR3: CASSIGGTPNYGYTF. The CDR3 region has the DNA TGTGCCAGTAGTATAGGGGGGACACCTAACTATGGCTACACCTTC.

The J gene is TRBJ2-3, the V gene TRBV18; TRBD2 might be the D (5 bases). Per the germline V gene, CDR1 is KGHSH and CDR2 is LQKENI. V shed 0 bases and J shed 3 bases, with 10 bases lying between them. CDR3 length equals 15 residues. The CDR3 DNA sequence: TGTGCCAGCTCACCACCCTCGCCGGGAACAGATACGCAGTATTTT. It codes for CASSPPSPGTDTQYF.

The rearrangement uses TRBV6-4 and TRBJ2-3, with D unresolved. CDR3 length: 15 residues. Germline lookup yields CDR1 MRHNA and CDR2 SNTAGT. The ends were cut back, 2 bases at V and 0 bases at J, with 9 bases in the middle. CDR3: CASSDRRPSTDTQYF. CDR3 in DNA: TGTGCCAGCAGTGACCGCCGACCGAGCACAGATACGCAGTATTTT.